This is a list of T cell receptor beta chains from one sample in a study of beta chain features in type 1 diabetes. TCRdb's copy holds only in-frame clones and misses some; the assay was immunoSEQ multiplex PCR. Of around 710,000 clones in the sample, under 15% are singletons; the top ten hold around 0.12%. The sample consisted of naive CD4+ T cells from blood. These receptor sequences come from a man aged 30 to 45 with type 1 diabetes. Both conserved end residues are part of each CDR3. The order of the fields is J gene, V gene, D gene, clone size, CDR3 DNA, CDR3 protein. The D gene is left open where the match is weak. Clone size, where shown, is once, few, many, or a class for clones that have expanded.

j_call: TRBJ2-5
v_call: TRBV20-1
d_call: -
clone_size: -
cdr3_nt: TGCAGTGCTAGACTTACGGAGACCCAGTACTTC
cdr3_aa: CSARLTETQYF

j_call: TRBJ2-5
v_call: TRBV28
d_call: TRBD1
clone_size: -
cdr3_nt: TGTGCCAGCATCCTCGGACAGGGCCAAGAGACCCAGTACTTC
cdr3_aa: CASILGQGQETQYF

j_call: TRBJ1-2
v_call: TRBV19
d_call: -
clone_size: -
cdr3_nt: TGTGCCAGTACCGGCGTGGACTATGGCTACACCTTC
cdr3_aa: CASTGVDYGYTF

j_call: TRBJ2-1
v_call: TRBV20-1
d_call: -
clone_size: few
cdr3_nt: TGCAGTGCTTCAAACAATGAGCAGTTCTTC
cdr3_aa: CSASNNEQFF

j_call: TRBJ2-3
v_call: TRBV5-6
d_call: TRBD2
clone_size: few
cdr3_nt: TGTGCCAGCATCCTACTAGCGCGGCGCACAGATACGCAGTATTTT
cdr3_aa: CASILLARRTDTQYF

j_call: TRBJ2-1
v_call: TRBV30
d_call: TRBD2
clone_size: -
cdr3_nt: TGTGCCTGGAGCGGTATACTAGCGGGGGGTGGCAATGAGCAGTTCTTC
cdr3_aa: CAWSGILAGGGNEQFF

j_call: TRBJ2-2
v_call: TRBV6-5
d_call: -
clone_size: -
cdr3_nt: TGTGCCAGCAGTTACCGGGACCACACCGGGGAGCTGTTTTTT
cdr3_aa: CASSYRDHTGELFF

j_call: TRBJ2-7
v_call: TRBV5-1
d_call: TRBD1
clone_size: -
cdr3_nt: TGCGCCAGCAGCTTGGGTTACAGCAGGGGGCTCGAGCAGTACTTC
cdr3_aa: CASSLGYSRGLEQYF

j_call: TRBJ1-3
v_call: TRBV30
d_call: -
clone_size: -
cdr3_nt: TGTGCCTGGGTACTACAGGGAAACACCATATATTTT
cdr3_aa: CAWVLQGNTIYF

j_call: TRBJ2-5
v_call: TRBV9
d_call: -
clone_size: few
cdr3_nt: TGTGCCAGCAGCGTAGACAGGGAAGAGACCCAGTACTTC
cdr3_aa: CASSVDREETQYF

j_call: TRBJ2-7
v_call: TRBV7-2
d_call: -
clone_size: few
cdr3_nt: TGTGCCAGCAGCTTGCACGGCGGGGAGACCTACGAGCAGTACTTC
cdr3_aa: CASSLHGGETYEQYF

j_call: TRBJ1-2
v_call: TRBV6-5
d_call: -
clone_size: once
cdr3_nt: TGTGCCAGCAGTTACAGAGGCCTTAGTGCGTATGGCTACACCTTC
cdr3_aa: CASSYRGLSAYGYTF

j_call: TRBJ1-1
v_call: TRBV7-9
d_call: -
clone_size: -
cdr3_nt: TGTGCCAGCAGCGCAAATCTCAGGGGCACGAACACTGAAGCTTTCTTT
cdr3_aa: CASSANLRGTNTEAFF

j_call: TRBJ1-5
v_call: TRBV11-2
d_call: -
clone_size: -
cdr3_nt: TGTGCCAGCAGCTTAGGGGGCTCGGCCCAGCATTTT
cdr3_aa: CASSLGGSAQHF

j_call: TRBJ2-7
v_call: TRBV7-7
d_call: -
clone_size: -
cdr3_nt: TGTGCTAGCAGCCCAATACTCATGGGAGAGCAGTACTTC
cdr3_aa: CASSPILMGEQYF

j_call: TRBJ2-7
v_call: TRBV11-1
d_call: TRBD1
clone_size: -
cdr3_nt: TGTGCCAGCAGCCCGGGACAGTTGGTTACGGGCTCCTACGAGCAGTACTTC
cdr3_aa: CASSPGQLVTGSYEQYF

j_call: TRBJ2-4
v_call: TRBV11-2
d_call: -
clone_size: few
cdr3_nt: TGTGCCAGCAGCTTAGGGTCCAACATTCAGTACTTC
cdr3_aa: CASSLGSNIQYF

j_call: TRBJ1-2
v_call: TRBV7-2
d_call: -
clone_size: -
cdr3_nt: TGTGCCAGCAGCTTAGGGTCGGCGAAATGGTATGGCTACACCTTC
cdr3_aa: CASSLGSAKWYGYTF

j_call: TRBJ2-3
v_call: TRBV4-3
d_call: TRBD1
clone_size: few
cdr3_nt: TGCGCCAGCAGCCAAGGGACAGGGGGCGGCACAGATACGCAGTATTTT
cdr3_aa: CASSQGTGGGTDTQYF

j_call: TRBJ2-7
v_call: TRBV5-1
d_call: -
clone_size: -
cdr3_nt: TGCGCCAGCAGCTTGGGGGCACACGGGGACGAGCAGTACTTC
cdr3_aa: CASSLGAHGDEQYF

j_call: TRBJ2-6
v_call: TRBV7-9
d_call: TRBD2
clone_size: few
cdr3_nt: TGTGCCAGCAGCTTAGCTTTTGGGCAGGGACTAGGGGCCAACGTCCTGACTTTC
cdr3_aa: CASSLAFGQGLGANVLTF

j_call: TRBJ1-5
v_call: TRBV5-3
d_call: -
clone_size: few
cdr3_nt: TGTGCCAGAAGATGCAAGACTTGGAATCAGCCCCAGCATTTT
cdr3_aa: CARRCKTWNQPQHF

j_call: TRBJ1-2
v_call: TRBV5-1
d_call: -
clone_size: -
cdr3_nt: TGCGCCAGCAGCGATACAGGGAATGGCTACACCTTC
cdr3_aa: CASSDTGNGYTF

j_call: TRBJ2-3
v_call: TRBV27
d_call: TRBD2
clone_size: few
cdr3_nt: TGTGCCAGCAGTTTAAGGCTAGCGGGGGGCACAGATACGCAGTATTTT
cdr3_aa: CASSLRLAGGTDTQYF

j_call: TRBJ2-2
v_call: TRBV7-3
d_call: TRBD1
clone_size: -
cdr3_nt: TGTGCCAGCAGCTTAACGAGACAGGGTGCGCTGTTTTTT
cdr3_aa: CASSLTRQGALFF

j_call: TRBJ2-1
v_call: TRBV2
d_call: -
clone_size: few
cdr3_nt: TGTGCCAGCAGTGAAAGGGCCAGGGTGTTCTTC
cdr3_aa: CASSERARVFF

j_call: TRBJ2-3
v_call: TRBV15
d_call: TRBD1
clone_size: -
cdr3_nt: TGTGCCACCAGCAGAGGACAGGGGAGGTTGGCAGATACGCAGTATTTT
cdr3_aa: CATSRGQGRLADTQYF

j_call: TRBJ2-6
v_call: TRBV29-1
d_call: -
clone_size: -
cdr3_nt: TGCAGCGTGGAAGGGAGCTCTGGGGCCAACGTCCTGACTTTC
cdr3_aa: CSVEGSSGANVLTF

j_call: TRBJ2-7
v_call: TRBV30
d_call: -
clone_size: -
cdr3_nt: TGTGCCTGGAGTCCAGGGGGGGCCCACGAGCAGTACTTC
cdr3_aa: CAWSPGGAHEQYF

j_call: TRBJ2-1
v_call: TRBV19
d_call: -
clone_size: -
cdr3_nt: TGTGCCAGTAGTAGGGAAGGGATGGATGAGCAGTTCTTC
cdr3_aa: CASSREGMDEQFF

j_call: TRBJ2-3
v_call: TRBV29-1
d_call: -
clone_size: few
cdr3_nt: TGCAGCGTTAGACCCGCGGGGGATACGCAGTATTTT
cdr3_aa: CSVRPAGDTQYF

j_call: TRBJ1-2
v_call: TRBV6-6
d_call: -
clone_size: -
cdr3_nt: TGTGCCAGCAGTTACGACGAGCCCAGCCACTATGGCTACACCTTC
cdr3_aa: CASSYDEPSHYGYTF

j_call: TRBJ2-2
v_call: TRBV18
d_call: TRBD1
clone_size: -
cdr3_nt: TGTGCCAGCTCACTAATGGACAGGACGAACACCGGGGAGCTGTTTTTT
cdr3_aa: CASSLMDRTNTGELFF

j_call: TRBJ2-7
v_call: TRBV5-6
d_call: -
clone_size: -
cdr3_nt: TGTGCCAGCAGCATATCCTACGAGCAGTACTTC
cdr3_aa: CASSISYEQYF

j_call: TRBJ2-5
v_call: TRBV5-1
d_call: -
clone_size: -
cdr3_nt: TGCGCCAGCAGCTTGGCACCGGGTGGGGAGACCCAGTACTTC
cdr3_aa: CASSLAPGGETQYF

j_call: TRBJ2-1
v_call: TRBV10-3
d_call: -
clone_size: few
cdr3_nt: TGTGCCATCCGGTCGGCCGTTAGCTCCTACAATGAGCAGTTCTTC
cdr3_aa: CAIRSAVSSYNEQFF

j_call: TRBJ1-2
v_call: TRBV10-2
d_call: -
clone_size: -
cdr3_nt: TGCGCCAGTACCAATAACTATGGCTACACCTTC
cdr3_aa: CASTNNYGYTF

j_call: TRBJ2-5
v_call: TRBV5-1
d_call: TRBD2
clone_size: few
cdr3_nt: TGCGCCAGCAGCCAAGGACTAGCGGGGGAGACCCAGTACTTC
cdr3_aa: CASSQGLAGETQYF

j_call: TRBJ2-5
v_call: TRBV13
d_call: -
clone_size: few
cdr3_nt: TGTGCCAGCAGCAAACCGGGCAGACGGGAGACCCAGTACTTC
cdr3_aa: CASSKPGRRETQYF

j_call: TRBJ1-5
v_call: TRBV28
d_call: -
clone_size: few
cdr3_nt: TGTGCCAGCAGTTTATTGACAGGATACAATCAGCCCCAGCATTTT
cdr3_aa: CASSLLTGYNQPQHF

j_call: TRBJ2-3
v_call: TRBV7-2
d_call: -
clone_size: -
cdr3_nt: TGTGCCAGCAGCTCCTCTTATATACTAGATACGCAGTATTTT
cdr3_aa: CASSSSYILDTQYF

j_call: TRBJ1-2
v_call: TRBV19
d_call: -
clone_size: -
cdr3_nt: TGTGCCAGTAGGGACAGTACTGCCGAGGGCTACACCTTC
cdr3_aa: CASRDSTAEGYTF

j_call: TRBJ2-7
v_call: TRBV4-3
d_call: TRBD1
clone_size: few
cdr3_nt: TGCGCCAGCAGCCGCTTAGGTCCGGGACAGGGGACCTACGAGCAGTACTTC
cdr3_aa: CASSRLGPGQGTYEQYF

j_call: TRBJ1-5
v_call: TRBV7-6
d_call: TRBD1
clone_size: -
cdr3_nt: TGTGCCAGCAGCTCACGATCGTGGACAGGGACGGGTCAGCCCCAGCATTTT
cdr3_aa: CASSSRSWTGTGQPQHF

j_call: TRBJ1-5
v_call: TRBV5-1
d_call: -
clone_size: -
cdr3_nt: TGCGCCAGCAGCTCGGGGAACAATCAGCCCCAGCATTTT
cdr3_aa: CASSSGNNQPQHF

j_call: TRBJ2-6
v_call: TRBV4-1
d_call: -
clone_size: few
cdr3_nt: TGCGCCAGCAGCCCCCGGCCGGAGGGGGAGGCTGGGGCCAACGTCCTGACTTTC
cdr3_aa: CASSPRPEGEAGANVLTF

j_call: TRBJ1-2
v_call: TRBV2
d_call: -
clone_size: -
cdr3_nt: TGTGCCAGCAGTCCAGGGGAGCGCGGCTACACCTTC
cdr3_aa: CASSPGERGYTF

j_call: TRBJ2-3
v_call: TRBV29-1
d_call: TRBD1
clone_size: few
cdr3_nt: TGCAGCGTTTTCCGGGACAGTGCTGGAGATACGCAGTATTTT
cdr3_aa: CSVFRDSAGDTQYF

j_call: TRBJ1-2
v_call: TRBV2
d_call: TRBD1
clone_size: few
cdr3_nt: TGTGCCAGCACTCTACAGGGGAGCTATGGCTACACCTTC
cdr3_aa: CASTLQGSYGYTF

j_call: TRBJ2-6
v_call: TRBV4-3
d_call: -
clone_size: -
cdr3_nt: TGCGCCAGCAGCCAAGAGGGAGGCTCTGGGGCCAACGTCCTGACTTTC
cdr3_aa: CASSQEGGSGANVLTF

j_call: TRBJ1-3
v_call: TRBV30
d_call: -
clone_size: -
cdr3_nt: TGTGCCTGGAGTGTACTTGGGGGAAACACCATATATTTT
cdr3_aa: CAWSVLGGNTIYF

j_call: TRBJ1-6
v_call: TRBV9
d_call: TRBD1
clone_size: -
cdr3_nt: TGTGCCAGCAGCGCCCTATCCAAACAGGGGGCGAATTCACCCCTCCACTTT
cdr3_aa: CASSALSKQGANSPLHF

j_call: TRBJ1-2
v_call: TRBV5-1
d_call: -
clone_size: -
cdr3_nt: TGCGCCAGCAGCCCGGTTGGGGGACGACTTAACTATGGCTACACCTTC
cdr3_aa: CASSPVGGRLNYGYTF

j_call: TRBJ1-5
v_call: TRBV18
d_call: TRBD1
clone_size: few
cdr3_nt: TGTGCCAGCTCACTGACAGGGGCGAGTCAGCCCCAGCATTTT
cdr3_aa: CASSLTGASQPQHF

j_call: TRBJ1-4
v_call: TRBV25-1
d_call: -
clone_size: few
cdr3_nt: TGTGCCAGCAGTGATCCCACGGGAGGGTCGGAAGAAAAACTGTTTTTT
cdr3_aa: CASSDPTGGSEEKLFF

j_call: TRBJ2-7
v_call: TRBV28
d_call: TRBD1
clone_size: -
cdr3_nt: TGTGCCAGCACCCCGGACAGGGGGTGGTACGAGCAGTACTTC
cdr3_aa: CASTPDRGWYEQYF

j_call: TRBJ2-3
v_call: TRBV27
d_call: -
clone_size: few
cdr3_nt: TGTGCCAGTCTCTCCCCCACAGATACGCAGTATTTT
cdr3_aa: CASLSPTDTQYF

j_call: TRBJ2-5
v_call: TRBV9
d_call: -
clone_size: -
cdr3_nt: TGTGCCAGCAGCGTAGACGGGGGCCGACAAGAGACCCAGTACTTC
cdr3_aa: CASSVDGGRQETQYF